This T cell receptor beta chain derives from a study of beta chain features in type 1 diabetes. In germline, CDR1 is DFQATT, CDR2 SNEGSKA (reference sequence). This CDR3 is built from 11 residues. With 7 bases removed from V and 9 bases from J, the gap between germline ends came to 10 bases. Study-wide results and limits: Type 1 diabetes patients showed a moderate but significant shortening of TCRB CDR3s in all four CD4+ subsets. Sampled from patients, naive, central memory and Treg TCRB repertoires appeared more similar than those sampled from healthy donors. Cells carrying high TCR expression could end up over-represented when cDNA is sequenced.

The authors reverse transcribed all of the isolated RNA, so sequencing captured expressed TCRB transcripts. Profiling relied on immunoSEQ multiplex PCR, and the TCRdb table lists in-frame clones only, not all of them. The table shows 500,000 to 850,000 clones, with roughly an eighth occurring only once. The table lists this clone with a few counts. Its target is unknown. The V gene is TRBV20-1, the J gene TRBJ1-6; D is uncertain. The TCR sequence derives from a man in his late teens or twenties with type 1 diabetes. The sample comprised naive CD4+ T cells from blood. The CDR3 sequence: CSGTDGSPLHF. CDR3 bases: TGCAGTGGTACGGATGGTTCACCCCTCCACTTT.